The 6 T cell receptor beta chains below were found in one sample sequenced in a study of OX40 agonist ivuxolimab in advanced cancers. The receptor library was made with the immunoSEQ multiplex PCR assay. In its TCRdb copy, this immuneACCESS table keeps in-frame sequences only and misses some clones. Where compared with another copy, unresolved V genes explain less than half of these, and the others have no known cause. A total of about 13,000 clones appear in this sample, about 87% of them only once. Clones ranked in the top ten supply nearly 25% of the sample. This specimen consisted of CD4+ or CD8+ T cells sorted from blood, obtained in a trial of the OX40 agonist ivuxolimab. The origin of the receptors is an adult with an advanced solid tumor such as melanoma, head and neck, liver or kidney cancer.

The chain joins TRBV7-3 to TRBJ2-5; D possibly corresponds to TRBD2 (5 bases). The CDR3 consists of 15 residues. V was clipped by 0 bases and J by 5 bases, with 13 bases between them. Germline V gene lookup returns CDR1 SGHTA and CDR2 FQGTGA. CDR3 DNA sequence: TGTGCCAGCAGCTTAACGTTCAGCGGTATGGAGACCCAGTACTTC. Its protein product is CASSLTFSGMETQYF.

This chain connects TRBV7-6 to TRBJ1-4; D not resolved. This CDR3 comprises 15 residues. V was cut by 5 bases and J by 0 bases, with 10 bases left in between. Germline V gene data show CDR1 as SGHVS and CDR2 as FNYEAQ. CDR3: CASSPVEATNEKLFF. CDR3 nucleotides: TGTGCCAGCAGCCCCGTTGAGGCAACTAATGAAAAACTGTTTTTT.

This chain uses TRBV13 with TRBJ1-1; D is unresolved. The CDR3 is 12 amino acids. Germline-derived CDR1 and CDR2 are PRHDT and FYEKMQ (reference sequence). Trimming stripped 4 bases from V and 3 bases from J, with 6 bases between. CDR3 region: CASSSPDTEAFF. The DNA of the CDR3 is TGTGCCAGCAGCTCTCCAGACACTGAAGCTTTCTTT.

Remarks on this clone: The germline gene is not matched at one end of the junction; a read error may be the cause. The genes are TRBV20-1 and TRBJ2-7, with a tentative D call TRBD1 (6 bases). The CDR3 has 10 amino acids. From germline, CDR1 is DFQATT and CDR2 SNEGSKA (reference sequence). DNA of the CDR3: TGCAGTGCTAGGAACAGGGACGTGACTTTC. This gives the protein CSARNRDVTF.

J is TRBJ2-5 and V is TRBV25-1, with a possible D match to TRBD2 (6 bases). This CDR3 has 14 amino acids. V shed 3 bases and J shed 2 bases, with 10 bases lying between them. Germline-derived CDR1 and CDR2 are MGHDK and SYGVNS. The CDR3 nucleotides read TGTGCCAGCAGTGAGGGGGGTGGGCAAGAGACCCAGTACTTC. Encoded protein: CASSEGGGQETQYF.

The rearrangement links TRBV5-1 to TRBJ1-1, with D uncertain. The CDR3 runs to 15 residues. Germline lookup yields CDR1 SGHRS and CDR2 YFSETQ. V lost 0 bases, J lost 1 base, and 10 bases lay in between. Written as DNA, the CDR3 is TGCGCCAGCAGCTTGGATCCCTCGTGGAACACTGAAGCTTTCTTT. Amino acids: CASSLDPSWNTEAFF.